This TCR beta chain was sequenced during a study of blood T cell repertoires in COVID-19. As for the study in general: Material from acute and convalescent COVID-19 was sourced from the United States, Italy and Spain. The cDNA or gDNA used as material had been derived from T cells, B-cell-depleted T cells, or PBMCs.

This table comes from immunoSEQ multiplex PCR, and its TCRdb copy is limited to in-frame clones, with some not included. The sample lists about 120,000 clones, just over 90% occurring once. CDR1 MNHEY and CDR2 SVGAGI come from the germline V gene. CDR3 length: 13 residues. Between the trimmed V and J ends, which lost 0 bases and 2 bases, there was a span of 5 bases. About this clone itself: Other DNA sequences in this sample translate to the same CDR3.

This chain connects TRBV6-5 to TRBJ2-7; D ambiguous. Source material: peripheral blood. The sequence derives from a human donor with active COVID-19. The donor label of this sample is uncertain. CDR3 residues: CASSYSRAYEQYF. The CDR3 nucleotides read TGTGCCAGCAGTTACTCCCGGGCCTACGAGCAGTACTTC.